This T cell receptor (beta chain) was sequenced for a study of blood T cell repertoires in COVID-19 (dated by TCRdb to between 2020 and 2021). Concerning the study at large: The collaborator samples originated in the United States, Italy and Spain and spanned the acute and convalescent phases of COVID-19. The material from the prospective study consisted of cDNA or gDNA derived from T cells, B-cell-depleted T cells, or PBMCs. Deeply sampled blood TCRbeta repertoires from subjects exposed to, actively infected with, or recovered from COVID-19 were included in the dataset. The repertoires were made available in a free public database intended to serve as a resource for research on the immune response to SARS-CoV-2. Samples came from the ongoing ImmuneRACE study (first 160 participants) plus 1,254 subjects from 6 global collaborators. The sample metadata nearly always contained a de-identified subject ID, COVID-19 status, age in years and sex. Where HLA class I and class II types were available, the types were taken from metadata supplied by the sample provider, not from assay-based typing.

The immunoSEQ Assay, a bias-controlled multiplex PCR, was used to amplify TCRbeta CDR3 regions from genomic DNA. The original pipeline was this. The number of nucleated cells in each sample was estimated from the amplification of reference gene primers within the assay. To quantify the absolute abundance of each unique TCRbeta CDR3 rearrangement, sequence reads were collapsed and filtered. Productive Simpson clonality was computed per sample as the square root of Simpson's diversity index over productive rearrangements. TCRdb carries this immuneACCESS record with in-frame sequences only. Its versions omit some clonotypes, under half of them owing to an unresolved V gene in the studies checked, with the rest unexplained. V and J calls and clone size are copied from that table; D and trimming were computed from the DNA. In all, the sample holds approximately 180,000 clones, and 87% of those were seen once. Roughly an eighth of the sample goes to the ten largest clones.

Points on this clone: This clone's antigen is unknown. Per-base qualities were not stored, and no clone one base away is much larger.

In Seattle, one collaborating source enrolled patients while the infection was active and tracked those patients longitudinally over the course of disease. Collaborating institutions collected whole blood in K2EDTA tubes following their own protocols. For TCRbeta analysis, collaborator samples were shipped as frozen whole blood, as isolated PBMCs, or as DNA extracted from either sample type. Paper-wide results and their limitations: Clinical and demographic metadata were provided uncurated, with the amount varying by source and participant.

The sample comprised peripheral blood. This receptor was taken from a woman in her 70s with COVID-19, enrolled during active disease.

The nucleotides are TGTGCCAGCAGTTTAAAGGGGGCGCTTAGTCAGCCCCAGCATTTT. Its protein product is CASSLKGALSQPQHF. This chain joins TRBV28 to TRBJ1-5, and TRBD1 aligns with 7 junction nucleotides. Looking up the germline V gene yields CDR1 MDHEN and CDR2 SYDVKM. From its cysteine to its phenylalanine, the CDR3 spans 15 amino acids. Left in the record is the CDR3 DNA by itself, 45 bases read in frame from the first base. V ends up 2 bases short and J 6 bases short, with an unmatched junction base count of 7.